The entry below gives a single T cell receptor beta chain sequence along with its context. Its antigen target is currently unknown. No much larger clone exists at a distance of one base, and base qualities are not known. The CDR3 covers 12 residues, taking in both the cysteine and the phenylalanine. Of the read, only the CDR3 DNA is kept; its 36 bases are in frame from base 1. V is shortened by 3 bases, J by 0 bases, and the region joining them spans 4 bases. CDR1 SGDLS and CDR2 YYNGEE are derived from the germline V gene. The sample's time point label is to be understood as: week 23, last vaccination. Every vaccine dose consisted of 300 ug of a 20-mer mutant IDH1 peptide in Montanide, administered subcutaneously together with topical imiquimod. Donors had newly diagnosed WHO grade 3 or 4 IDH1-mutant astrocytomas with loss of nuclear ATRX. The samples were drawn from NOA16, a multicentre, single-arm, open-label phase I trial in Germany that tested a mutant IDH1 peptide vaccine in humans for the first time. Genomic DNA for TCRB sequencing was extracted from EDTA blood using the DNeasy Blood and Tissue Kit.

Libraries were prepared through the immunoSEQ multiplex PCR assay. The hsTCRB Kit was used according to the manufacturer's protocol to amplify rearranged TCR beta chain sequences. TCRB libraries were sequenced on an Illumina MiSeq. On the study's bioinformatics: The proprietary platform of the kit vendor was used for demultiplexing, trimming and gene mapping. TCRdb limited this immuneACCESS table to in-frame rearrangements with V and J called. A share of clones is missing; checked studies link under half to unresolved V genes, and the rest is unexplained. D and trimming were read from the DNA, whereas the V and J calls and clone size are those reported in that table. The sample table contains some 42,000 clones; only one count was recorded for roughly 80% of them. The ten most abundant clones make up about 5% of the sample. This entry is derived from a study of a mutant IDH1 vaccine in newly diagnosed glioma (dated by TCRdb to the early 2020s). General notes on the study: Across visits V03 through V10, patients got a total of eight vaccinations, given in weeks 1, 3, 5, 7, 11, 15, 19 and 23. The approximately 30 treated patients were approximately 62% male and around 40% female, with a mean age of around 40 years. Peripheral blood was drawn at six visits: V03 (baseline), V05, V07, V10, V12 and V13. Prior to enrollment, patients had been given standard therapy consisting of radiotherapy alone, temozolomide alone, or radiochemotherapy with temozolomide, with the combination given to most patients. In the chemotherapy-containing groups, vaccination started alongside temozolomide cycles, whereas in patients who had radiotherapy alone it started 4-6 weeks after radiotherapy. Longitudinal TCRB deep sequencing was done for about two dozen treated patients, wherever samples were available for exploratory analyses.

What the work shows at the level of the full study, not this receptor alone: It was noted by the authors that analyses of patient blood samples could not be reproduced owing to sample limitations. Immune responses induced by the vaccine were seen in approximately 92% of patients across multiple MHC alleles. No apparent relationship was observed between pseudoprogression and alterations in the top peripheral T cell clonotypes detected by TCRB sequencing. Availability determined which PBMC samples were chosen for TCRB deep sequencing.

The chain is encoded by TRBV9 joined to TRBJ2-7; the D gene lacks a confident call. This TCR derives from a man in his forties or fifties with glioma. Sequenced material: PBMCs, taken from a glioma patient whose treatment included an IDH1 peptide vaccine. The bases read TGTGCCAGCAGCGGGACCTCCTACGAGCAGTACTTC. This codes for CASSGTSYEQYF. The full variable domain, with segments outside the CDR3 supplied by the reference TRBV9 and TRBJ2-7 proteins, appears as DSGVTQTPKHLITATGQRVTLRCSPRSGDLSVYWYQQSLDQGLQFLIQYYNGEERAKGNILERFSAQQFPDLHSELNLSSLELGDSALYFCASSGTSYEQYFGPGTRLTVT.